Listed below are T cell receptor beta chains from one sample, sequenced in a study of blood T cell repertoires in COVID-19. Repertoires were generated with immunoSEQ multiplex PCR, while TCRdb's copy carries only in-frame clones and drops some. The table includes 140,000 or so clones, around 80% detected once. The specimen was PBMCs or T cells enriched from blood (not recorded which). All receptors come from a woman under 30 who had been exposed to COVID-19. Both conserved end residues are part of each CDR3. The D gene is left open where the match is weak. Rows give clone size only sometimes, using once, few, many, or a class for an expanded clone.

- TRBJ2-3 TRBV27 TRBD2 CASSFLTSGKADTQYF TGTGCCAGCAGTTTCCTGACTAGCGGGAAGGCAGATACGCAGTATTTT
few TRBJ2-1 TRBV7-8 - CASSLVPERASVNEQFF TGTGCCAGCAGCTTAGTACCGGAGCGGGCTTCCGTCAATGAGCAGTTCTTC
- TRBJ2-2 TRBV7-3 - CASSLGAPGTGELFF TGTGCCAGCAGCTTAGGAGCGCCCGGCACCGGGGAGCTGTTTTTT
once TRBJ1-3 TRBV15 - CATSRDPGAGNTIYF TGTGCCACCAGCAGAGATCCGGGTGCTGGAAACACCATATATTTT
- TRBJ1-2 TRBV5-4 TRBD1 CASSLDREFYGYTF TGTGCCAGCAGCCTGGACAGGGAGTTCTATGGCTACACCTTC
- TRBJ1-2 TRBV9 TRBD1 CASSVSTGNTDGYTF TGTGCCAGCAGCGTATCGACAGGGAATACCGACGGCTACACCTTC
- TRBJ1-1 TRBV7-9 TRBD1 CASSSGQGGPWGTEAFF TGTGCCAGCAGCTCAGGACAGGGGGGTCCTTGGGGCACTGAAGCTTTCTTT
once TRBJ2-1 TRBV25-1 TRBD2 CASSEKPGLAGRVNEQFF TGTGCCAGCAGTGAAAAACCGGGACTAGCGGGAAGGGTGAATGAGCAGTTCTTC
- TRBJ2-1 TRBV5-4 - CASSLVGSSYNEQFF TGTGCCAGCAGCTTGGTCGGTAGCTCCTACAATGAGCAGTTCTTC
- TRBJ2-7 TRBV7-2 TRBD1 CASRGPGGSYEQYF TGTGCCAGCCGTGGGCCAGGGGGCTCCTACGAGCAGTACTTC
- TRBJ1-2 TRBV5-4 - CASSPTLMNYGYTF TGTGCCAGCAGTCCTACCCTTATGAACTATGGCTACACCTTC
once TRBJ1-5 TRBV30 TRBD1 CAWSATGVQPQHF TGTGCCTGGAGTGCGACAGGGGTTCAGCCCCAGCATTTT
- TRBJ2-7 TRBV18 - CASSLPRGSSYEQYF TGTGCCAGCTCACTCCCGAGGGGGAGCTCCTACGAGCAGTACTTC
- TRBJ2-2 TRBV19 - CASSIEGTTGELFF TGTGCCAGTAGTATTGAGGGTACCACCGGGGAGCTGTTTTTT
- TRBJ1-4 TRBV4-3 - CASSQGQVGVNEKLFF TGCGCCAGCAGCCAAGGACAGGTGGGGGTGAATGAAAAACTGTTTTTT
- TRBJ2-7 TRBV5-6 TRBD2 CASSLFLSGTNSEQYF TGTGCCAGCAGCTTGTTCCTTAGCGGGACGAACTCCGAGCAGTACTTC
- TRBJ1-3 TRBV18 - CASSPYDRTAGNTIYF TGTGCCAGCTCACCCTACGACAGGACAGCTGGAAACACCATATATTTT
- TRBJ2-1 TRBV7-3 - CASSPRDSYNEQFF TGTGCCAGCAGCCCCCGAGACTCCTACAATGAGCAGTTCTTC
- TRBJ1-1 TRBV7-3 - CASSSNPSGGTEAFF TGTGCCAGCAGCTCCAATCCCTCGGGGGGCACTGAAGCTTTCTTT
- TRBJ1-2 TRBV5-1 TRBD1 CASKPATGANVIYGYTF TGCGCCAGCAAGCCGGCAACAGGGGCCAATGTTATCTATGGCTACACCTTC
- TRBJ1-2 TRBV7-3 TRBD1 CASSLGGNYGYTF TGTGCCAGCAGTTTAGGGGGCAACTATGGCTACACCTTC
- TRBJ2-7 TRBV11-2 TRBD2 CASSPGLANYYSYEQYF TGTGCCAGCAGCCCGGGACTAGCGAACTATTACTCCTACGAGCAGTACTTC
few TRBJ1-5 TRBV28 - CASIGRQLLNQPQHF TGTGCCAGCATTGGCAGGCAGTTGTTAAATCAGCCCCAGCATTTT
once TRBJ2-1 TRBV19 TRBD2 CASSIPNPGRIQSYEQFF TGTGCCAGTAGTATTCCAAATCCCGGGAGGATCCAGTCTTATGAGCAGTTCTTC
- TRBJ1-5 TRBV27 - CASSLSLDTNQPQHF TGTGCCAGCAGTTTATCTTTGGACACTAATCAGCCCCAGCATTTT
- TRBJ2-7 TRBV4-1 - CASSQGSFGPSSYEQYF TGCGCCAGCAGCCAAGGGTCATTCGGCCCTAGCTCCTACGAGCAGTACTTC
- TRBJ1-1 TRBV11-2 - CASSFARGTEAFF TGTGCCAGCAGCTTCGCCAGAGGCACTGAAGCTTTCTTT
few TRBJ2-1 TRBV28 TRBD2 CASRRAGAAYNEQFF TGTGCCAGCAGGCGGGCGGGAGCGGCCTACAATGAGCAGTTCTTC
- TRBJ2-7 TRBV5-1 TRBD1 CASSLSPRGTYEQYF TGCGCCAGCAGCCTGTCCCCCAGGGGGACCTACGAGCAGTACTTC
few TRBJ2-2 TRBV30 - CAWTGVTGELFF TGTGCCTGGACCGGGGTAACCGGGGAGCTGTTTTTT
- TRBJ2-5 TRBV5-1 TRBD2 CASSQSGGQGETQYF TGCGCCAGCAGCCAAAGCGGGGGGCAGGGGGAGACCCAGTACTTC
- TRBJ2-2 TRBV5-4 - CASSLGGWNTGELFF TGTGCCAGCAGCTTGGGAGGTTGGAACACCGGGGAGCTGTTTTTT
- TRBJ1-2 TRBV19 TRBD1 CATKEGAVYGYTF TGTGCCACCAAGGAGGGGGCGGTCTATGGCTACACCTTC
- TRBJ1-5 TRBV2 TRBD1 CASSVAGTGGRQPQHF TGTGCCAGCAGCGTAGCCGGGACAGGGGGCCGCCAGCCCCAGCATTTT
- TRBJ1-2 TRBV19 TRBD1 CASSGQGSGYGYTF TGTGCCAGTAGCGGACAGGGAAGTGGCTATGGCTACACCTTC
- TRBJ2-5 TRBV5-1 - CASSPDQETQYF TGCGCCAGCAGCCCAGATCAAGAGACCCAGTACTTC
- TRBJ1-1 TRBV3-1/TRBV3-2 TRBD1 CASSQIGTGDEAFF TGTGCCAGCAGCCAAATCGGGACAGGGGATGAAGCTTTCTTT
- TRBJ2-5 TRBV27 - CASSLSVRGETQYF TGTGCCAGCAGTTTAAGTGTAAGAGGGGAGACCCAGTACTTC
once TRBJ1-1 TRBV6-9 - CASIQTDRDAGTEAFF TGTGCCAGCATCCAAACCGACCGGGACGCGGGGACTGAAGCTTTCTTT
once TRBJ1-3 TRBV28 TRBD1 CASSEPWTGNGNTIYF TGTGCCAGCAGTGAGCCTTGGACAGGGAATGGAAACACCATATATTTT
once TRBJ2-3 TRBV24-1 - CATSDTGHNTDTQYF TGTGCCACCAGTGACACGGGACACAACACAGATACGCAGTATTTT